This entry lists 24 T cell receptor beta chains sequenced from one sample in a study of T cell responses to AZD1222 COVID-19 vaccine. Some clones are missing from TCRdb's copy, which holds only in-frame ones; the method was immunoSEQ multiplex PCR. The profile covers fewer than 90,000 clones, with 90% to 95% appearing a single time and 9.5% to 13% taken by the ten largest. Here the sequenced sample was peripheral blood, taken 28 days after the second AZD1222 dose. Every receptor here comes from an adult who received the AZD1222 COVID-19 vaccine.

The J gene is TRBJ2-3, the V gene TRBV7-6, with 7 bases fitting TRBD2. Germline V lookup: CDR1 SGHVS, CDR2 FNYEAQ. The J segment lost 0 bases and the V segment lost 0 bases, leaving 6 bases of the junction unmatched. The CDR3 extends over 17 amino acids. CDR3 bases: TGTGCCAGCAGCTTAGCGCGTAGCGGGCATAGCACAGATACGCAGTATTTT. Translation: CASSLARSGHSTDTQYF.

In this sample, this clone turned up once. V gene TRBV29-1 combines with J gene TRBJ1-2; D not resolved. The CDR3 is 14 residues long. Germline V lookup: CDR1 SQVTM, CDR2 ANQGSEA. Trimming left V 0 bases short and J 0 bases short, with 8 bases between. CDR3: CSVEEGSPNYGYTF. The DNA of the CDR3 is TGCAGCGTTGAAGAGGGCAGCCCTAACTATGGCTACACCTTC.

This sequence joins TRBV6-5 and TRBJ2-2; perhaps TRBD2 as D (5 bases). This CDR3 contains 15 residues. Per the germline V gene, CDR1 is MNHEY and CDR2 is SVGAGI. V was cut by 5 bases and J by 3 bases, with 13 bases left in between. CDR3: CASSNPGRYTGELFF. CDR3 DNA: TGTGCCAGCAGTAACCCTGGGAGATACACCGGGGAGCTGTTTTTT.

This clone was seen a handful of times. The V call is TRBV6-5, the J call TRBJ2-1; TRBD1 is a possible D gene (5 bases). The CDR3 runs to 15 residues. Germline CDR1 reads MNHEY; CDR2 reads SVGAGI. Trimming cost V 10 bases and J 0 bases, with 16 bases left between them. CDR3 nucleotide sequence: TGTGCCACCACTATTCGGCAGGGCTCCTACAATGAGCAGTTCTTC. Translation: CATTIRQGSYNEQFF.

This clone was counted a single time. The chain employs TRBV9 and TRBJ2-1, with D perhaps matching TRBD2 (7 bases). Trimming stripped 0 bases from V and 7 bases from J, with 11 bases between. Germline V CDR1 and CDR2: SGDLS, YYNGEE. This CDR3 is 14 amino acids long. The CDR3, as DNA: TGTGCCAGCAGCGTAGTCGGGGGGCGGAATGAGCAGTTCTTC. Residues: CASSVVGGRNEQFF.

This rearrangement joins TRBV4-2 to TRBJ1-5; no reliable D call. CDR1 and CDR2 from the germline V gene are LGHNA and YNFKEQ. Trimming stripped 3 bases from V and 5 bases from J, with 11 bases between. CDR3 length equals 14 residues. The CDR3, as DNA: TGTGCCAGCAGCCAGGAAGAAGGGCATCAGCCCCAGCATTTT. Encoded protein: CASSQEEGHQPQHF.

This chain links TRBV9 with TRBJ1-4, with D unresolved. Germline CDR1 is SGDLS and CDR2 is YYNGEE. V shed 0 bases and J shed 3 bases, with 6 bases lying between them. CDR3 size: 14 residues. In DNA form, the CDR3 reads TGTGCCAGCAGCGTAGGGACTCCTAATGAAAAACTGTTTTTT. Translation gives CASSVGTPNEKLFF.

V usage is TRBV7-9 and J usage is TRBJ1-6, with D unresolved. Germline CDR1 and CDR2: SEHNR and FQNEAQ (reference sequence). V lost 0 bases, J lost 10 bases, and 4 bases lay in between. The CDR3 totals 12 residues. CDR3 bases: TGTGCCAGCAGCTTAGCTGGGTCACCCCTCCACTTT. The encoded protein is CASSLAGSPLHF.

The chain is built from TRBV3-1 (or the pseudogene TRBV3-2) and TRBJ2-7; D not resolved. The CDR3 runs to 12 residues. The ends were cut back, 4 bases at V and 3 bases at J, with 7 bases in the middle. Germline assignment: CDR1 LGHDT and CDR2 YNNKEL (reference sequence). The CDR3 DNA follows: TGTGCCAGCAGCCTAGACGACTACGAGCAGTACTTC. Amino acids: CASSLDDYEQYF.

This clone appeared a single time. V is TRBV3-1 (or the pseudogene TRBV3-2) and J is TRBJ1-5, with D uncertain. In germline, CDR1 is LGHDT, CDR2 YNNKEL (reference sequence). There are 13 residues in the CDR3. Trimming left V 0 bases short and J 3 bases short, with 3 bases between. CDR3 protein: CASSQDTNQPQHF. In nucleotides, the CDR3 is TGTGCCAGCAGCCAAGATACCAATCAGCCCCAGCATTTT.

The chain has TRBV20-1 and TRBJ1-1; D unresolved. CDR1 is DFQATT, CDR2 SNEGSKA, per germline (reference sequence). The CDR3 extends over 11 amino acids. The V and J ends lost 3 bases and 3 bases respectively, with 5 bases between them. DNA for the CDR3: TGCAGTGCTAGTAGCTACACTGAAGCTTTCTTT. Translating it yields CSASSYTEAFF.

This rearrangement joins TRBV3-1 (or the pseudogene TRBV3-2) to TRBJ1-6, with no clear D. The germline V and J ends were trimmed by 0 bases and 12 bases, with 3 bases remaining between them. The CDR3 extends over 11 amino acids. Germline-derived CDR1 and CDR2 are LGHDT and YNNKEL (reference sequence). The CDR3 here is CASSQEGPLHF. The DNA for the CDR3 is TGTGCCAGCAGCCAAGAGGGACCCCTCCACTTT.

J is TRBJ1-3 and V is TRBV2; tentatively, D is TRBD1 (5 bases). V was pared by 1 base and J by 2 bases, with 15 bases between. The CDR3 loop spans 17 amino acids. Per the germline V gene, CDR1 is SNHLY and CDR2 is FYNNEI. The CDR3 loop reads CASSEGLGLGTGNTIYF. DNA of the CDR3: TGTGCCAGCAGTGAAGGCCTGGGGCTGGGCACTGGAAACACCATATATTTT.

The chain is built from TRBV2 and TRBJ1-1, with 7 nucleotides matching TRBD1. Trimming removed 6 bases from V and 4 bases from J; junction bases left unmatched: 8. Per the germline V gene, CDR1 is SNHLY and CDR2 is FYNNEI. This CDR3 region has 14 residues. Written as DNA, the CDR3 is TGTGCCAGCAGCGACAGGGTTGTTGGCACTGAAGCTTTCTTT. It translates to CASSDRVVGTEAFF.

The J gene is TRBJ1-2, the V gene TRBV12-3 or TRBV12-4, with TRBD1 matching 8 bases. With 6 bases clipped from V and 8 bases from J, the junction kept 8 bases outside the gene matches. This CDR3 comprises 13 residues. This CDR3 reads CASSIRGRGGYTF. The CDR3 DNA sequence: TGTGCCAGCAGCATCAGGGGGCGCGGGGGCTACACCTTC.

The chain joins TRBV28 to TRBJ2-7; D unresolved. The CDR3 runs to 11 residues. Germline CDR1 reads MDHEN; CDR2 reads SYDVKM. V was cut by 5 bases and J by 2 bases, with 4 bases left in between. This CDR3 is CASSTTYEQYF. CDR3 nucleotides: TGTGCCAGCAGTACTACCTACGAGCAGTACTTC.

Details on this clone: The junction departs from germline at one end; a sequencing error may be responsible. The V and J genes are TRBV12-3 or TRBV12-4 and TRBJ2-7; 9 positions agree with TRBD1. This CDR3 comprises 13 residues. CDR3 sequence reads: CASSFGQGRSHSF. The CDR3 coding sequence is TGTGCCAGCAGTTTTGGACAGGGGCGCTCGCATTCCTTC.

The V and J genes are TRBV11-2 and TRBJ1-1, with a weak D call TRBD1 (5 bases). V shed 0 bases and J shed 6 bases, with 20 bases lying between them. CDR1 and CDR2 from the germline V gene are SGHAT and FQNNGV. The CDR3 spans 17 residues. The CDR3 loop reads CASSLDLRGGRGAEAFF. As DNA, the CDR3 is TGTGCCAGCAGCTTAGATCTAAGGGGCGGTCGGGGAGCTGAAGCTTTCTTT.

The chain has TRBV15 and TRBJ2-7, with D uncertain. The V end was cut by 4 bases, the J end by 1 base, with 17 bases between. The germline CDR1 and CDR2 sequences are LNHNV and YYDKDF (reference sequence). The CDR3 runs 16 residues. In nucleotides, the CDR3 is TGTGCCACCAGCACTAAACAGATTCCGAGGTCCTACGAGCAGTACTTC. Its translation: CATSTKQIPRSYEQYF.

V is TRBV18 and J is TRBJ2-3; no clear D. This CDR3 is built from 11 residues. Germline V CDR1 and CDR2: KGHSH, LQKENI. V lost 2 bases to trimming and J lost 6 bases, with 3 bases between them. The CDR3 region has the DNA TGTGCCAGCTCACCAAAGGATACGCAGTATTTT. Translating gives CASSPKDTQYF.

CDR3 residues: CASSLYGRQTVYTF. Here the CDR3 DNA reads TGCGCCAGCAGCTTGTACGGCAGGCAAACAGTCTACACCTTC. The rearrangement joins TRBV5-1 to TRBJ1-2; D not certain. V was pared by 1 base and J by 10 bases, with 17 bases between. Germline V lookup: CDR1 SGHRS, CDR2 YFSETQ. The CDR3 has 14 amino acids.

This rearrangement joins TRBV5-1 to TRBJ2-2; D may be TRBD1 (6 bases). Trimming removed 4 bases from V and 6 bases from J, with 13 bases in between. This CDR3 spans 14 amino acids. CDR1 is SGHRS and CDR2 is YFSETQ in the germline V gene. CDR3 bases: TGCGCCAGCAGCCCCCAGTCAGGGGCCGGGGAGCTGTTTTTT. Translated: CASSPQSGAGELFF.

Regarding this clone: Other DNA sequences within the sample encode an identical CDR3. CDR3 coding DNA: TGCAGTGCTAGTAGGGGCAATCAGCCCCAGCATTTT. As protein: CSASRGNQPQHF. This chain connects TRBV20-1 to TRBJ1-5, with D hard to call. From germline, CDR1 is DFQATT and CDR2 SNEGSKA (reference sequence). V was cut by 3 bases and J by 2 bases, with 5 bases left in between. There are 12 residues in the CDR3.

V is TRBV25-1 and J is TRBJ1-4, with a tentative D call TRBD1 (6 bases). Germline CDR1 and CDR2: MGHDK and SYGVNS. V dropped 8 bases and J dropped 6 bases, with 13 bases sitting between them. This CDR3 region has 13 residues. CDR3 coding DNA: TGTGCCAGCCAAAGGGGGGGAGATGAAAAACTGTTTTTT. Its protein is CASQRGGDEKLFF. The full variable domain, completed using reference TRBV25-1 and TRBJ1-4, is EADIYQTPRYLVIGTGKKITLECSQTMGHDKMYWYQQDPGMELHLIHYSYGVNSTEKGDLSSESTVSRIRTEHFPLTLESARPSHTSQYLCASQRGGDEKLFFGSGTQLSVL.